This entry lists 9 T cell receptor beta chains sequenced from one sample in a study of blood T cell repertoires in COVID-19. Profiling relied on immunoSEQ multiplex PCR, and the TCRdb table lists in-frame clones only, not all of them. The sample consists of about 140,000 clones, around 87% of them appearing once. The sample comprised PBMCs or T cells enriched from blood (not recorded which). These receptor sequences come from a man in his sixties who had recovered from COVID-19.

Concerning this clone: An end of the junction does not agree with germline; a read error may underlie this. The rearrangement joins TRBV7-7 to TRBJ2-2; 14 bases align to TRBD2. Germline CDR1 SSHAT, CDR2 FNYEAQ (reference sequence). The CDR3 loop spans 17 amino acids. The CDR3 DNA sequence: TGTGCTAGCAGCTTAGCCATGGGACTAGCGGGAGCCGGGGAGCTGTTTTTT. Its protein is CASSLAMGLAGAGELFF.

The rearrangement links TRBV6-5 to TRBJ2-1; D not resolved. The germline V gene encodes CDR1 MNHEY and CDR2 SVGAGI. This CDR3 region has 13 residues. Trimming removed 7 bases from V and 2 bases from J, with 9 bases in between. The CDR3 nucleotides are TGTGCCAGCAAAACCCTAACCTACAATGAGCAGTTCTTC. Encoded protein: CASKTLTYNEQFF.

The J gene is TRBJ1-3, the V gene TRBV5-1; 10 bases match TRBD1. Germline V lookup: CDR1 SGHRS, CDR2 YFSETQ. The CDR3 extends over 18 amino acids. V dropped 4 bases and J dropped 2; count of bases not matched to a gene: 12. In DNA form, the CDR3 reads TGCGCCAGCAGCCAAAGAGGGACAGGGGATCTAGCTGGAAACACCATATATTTT. Protein: CASSQRGTGDLAGNTIYF.

The V gene is TRBV28, the J gene TRBJ1-5; TRBD1 matches 10 bases. Germline V gene sequence: CDR1 MDHEN, CDR2 SYDVKM. The CDR3 has 15 residues. The junction had 6 bases not matched to a gene; V was cut back by 6 bases and J by 4 bases. The CDR3 nucleotides are TGTGCCAGCAGGTCGGGACAGGGGCCGAATCAGCCCCAGCATTTT. Translation gives CASRSGQGPNQPQHF.

V is TRBV9 and J is TRBJ2-7, with 7 bases matching TRBD1. This CDR3 has 14 residues. The germline V gene has CDR1 SGDLS and CDR2 YYNGEE. J was trimmed by 2 bases and V by 4 bases; bases with no gene match: 6. The CDR3 reads CASSYRQGPYEQYF. CDR3 nucleotide sequence: TGTGCCAGCAGCTATCGACAGGGTCCCTACGAGCAGTACTTC. Using reference TRBV9 and TRBJ2-7 for the parts outside the CDR3, the full variable domain is DSGVTQTPKHLITATGQRVTLRCSPRSGDLSVYWYQQSLDQGLQFLIQYYNGEERAKGNILERFSAQQFPDLHSELNLSSLELGDSALYFCASSYRQGPYEQYFGPGTRLTVT.

The chain employs TRBV5-1 and TRBJ2-5, with TRBD1 identical over 8 bases. With 4 bases clipped from V and 5 bases from J, the junction kept 4 bases outside the gene matches. Germline V CDR1 and CDR2: SGHRS, YFSETQ. CDR3 size: 13 residues. DNA for the CDR3: TGCGCCAGCAGCCGGGACAGGCACGAGACCCAGTACTTC. Translating it yields CASSRDRHETQYF.

This clone was found a few times. This chain uses TRBV9 with TRBJ2-1, with TRBD1 as a possible D gene (5 bases). Germline loops: CDR1 SGDLS, CDR2 YYNGEE. The CDR3 has 11 residues. The V end was cut by 3 bases, the J end by 12 bases, with 10 bases between. This CDR3 reads CASSGGQGQFF. The CDR3 bases are TGTGCCAGCAGCGGCGGACAAGGGCAGTTCTTC.

The chain joins TRBV2 to TRBJ2-5, with 8 bases identical to TRBD2. CDR1 is SNHLY, CDR2 FYNNEI, per germline. V trimming: 8 bases; J trimming: 4 bases; junction bases outside the gene matches: 18. This CDR3 has 17 amino acids. This CDR3 reads CASGLAGTHTPVETQYF. The DNA for the CDR3 is TGTGCCAGCGGATTAGCGGGAACGCATACCCCTGTAGAGACCCAGTACTTC. Looking up the rest from reference TRBV2 and TRBJ2-5 gives the full variable domain: EPEVTQTPSHQVTQMGQEVILRCVPISNHLYFYWYRQILGQKVEFLVSFYNNEISEKSEIFDDQFSVERPDGSNFTLKIRSTKLEDSAMYFCASGLAGTHTPVETQYFGPGTRLLVL.

This sequence joins TRBV2 and TRBJ1-2; no reliable D call. Germline CDR1 is SNHLY and CDR2 is FYNNEI. CDR3 length: 13 amino acids. The ends were cut back, 6 bases at V and 4 bases at J, with 12 bases in the middle. The chain's CDR3 is CASRSEQTYGYTF. CDR3 in DNA: TGTGCCAGCAGATCCGAACAGACCTATGGCTACACCTTC.